The 25 T cell receptor beta chains listed next were all sequenced from one sample in a study of beta chain features in type 1 diabetes. The study's findings and limits: There was a moderate but significant shortening of TCRB CDR3s in all four CD4+ subsets of Type 1 diabetes patients.

For these receptors, no antigen is known. Isolated RNA was reverse transcribed in full, so expressed TCRB transcripts were sequenced. Assay: immunoSEQ multiplex PCR; the TCRdb copy retains only in-frame clones and omits some. Of 640,000 or so clones in the sample, around 15% were seen once. Source material: naive CD4+ T cells from blood. Receptors were obtained from a man between 18 and 35 years old with type 1 diabetes.

This clone was counted a few times. The CDR3 region has the DNA TGTGCCAGCGGCCCTGGCATCCATGAGCAGTTCTTC. It yields the protein CASGPGIHEQFF. The chain combines TRBV7-9 with TRBJ2-1, with D unresolved. Germline V CDR1 and CDR2: SEHNR, FQNEAQ (reference sequence). V gave up 8 bases and J gave up 8 bases, with 13 bases separating them. The length of the CDR3 is 12 residues.

The J gene is TRBJ1-5, the V gene TRBV4-1, with 11 bases fitting TRBD1. Germline V CDR1 and CDR2: MGHRA, YSYEKL. J was trimmed by 7 bases and V by 5 bases; bases with no gene match: 16. The CDR3 sequence is 18 residues long. The CDR3 DNA is TGCGCCAGCAGCTACGACCTCCGGACAGGGGGCTTGGGGCAGCCCCAGCATTTT. As protein: CASSYDLRTGGLGQPQHF.

The V and J genes are TRBV7-9 and TRBJ2-3, with 11 bases lining up with TRBD2. This CDR3 has 16 amino acids. The V and J ends lost 6 bases and 6 bases, in that order; junction bases with no gene match: 11. In germline, CDR1 is SEHNR, CDR2 FQNEAQ (reference sequence). The CDR3 coding sequence is TGTGCCAGCAGGCCTAGAACTAGCGGGAGAATGGATACGCAGTATTTT. Residues: CASRPRTSGRMDTQYF.

The chain recombines TRBV7-2 with TRBJ2-7; TRBD1 aligns across 11 bases. The V gene's germline CDR1 is SGHTA and CDR2 FQGNSA. Trimming took 5 bases from V and 6 from J; bases not matched to a gene: 6. The CDR3 contains 14 residues. The CDR3 region is CASSDRTGGGEQYF. The CDR3 DNA is TGTGCCAGCAGCGACAGGACAGGGGGCGGCGAGCAGTACTTC.

There are a few counts of this clone. The chain links TRBV6-6 to TRBJ1-1; no definite D call. CDR3 length equals 13 residues. V was trimmed by 6 bases and J by 1 base, leaving 9 bases between them. Germline V gene data show CDR1 as MNHNY and CDR2 as SVGAGI (reference sequence). The CDR3 spells CASSLMENTEAFF. Here the CDR3 DNA reads TGTGCCAGCAGCCTTATGGAGAACACTGAAGCTTTCTTT.

The chain combines TRBV28 with TRBJ2-5; D unresolved. The CDR3 totals 15 residues. Germline-derived CDR1 and CDR2 are MDHEN and SYDVKM. V lost 3 bases, J lost 2 bases, and 13 bases lay in between. The CDR3 DNA reads as TGTGCCAGCAGTTTTCAGGCAGGCCGACAAGAGACCCAGTACTTC. This translates into CASSFQAGRQETQYF.

The rearrangement uses TRBV27 and TRBJ2-3; weak D call: TRBD2 (5 bases). The V and J ends lost 6 bases and 8 bases respectively, with 18 bases between them. CDR1 is MNHEY, CDR2 SMNVEV, per germline (reference sequence). The CDR3 has 14 amino acids. CDR3 residues: CASSQKGAEGTQYF. CDR3 coding DNA: TGTGCCAGCAGCCAAAAGGGCGCCGAGGGTACGCAGTATTTT.

This clone was found a few times. The chain carries TRBV7-7 and TRBJ2-1, with a possible D match to TRBD2 (6 bases). This CDR3 is built from 15 residues. The germline V gene has CDR1 SSHAT and CDR2 FNYEAQ (reference sequence). The CDR3 spells CASGPPRERGNEQFF. CDR3 nucleotides: TGTGCTAGCGGACCGCCGAGGGAGAGAGGCAATGAGCAGTTCTTC.

The chain couples TRBV2 to TRBJ2-3; D possibly corresponds to TRBD2 (6 bases). Trimming shortened V by 6 bases and J by 0 bases, and 10 bases separated the two germline ends. This CDR3 comprises 14 residues. Germline values: CDR1 SNHLY, CDR2 FYNNEI. CDR3 residues: CASRRTTSTDTQYF. The CDR3 region has the DNA TGTGCCAGCAGACGGACTACTAGCACAGATACGCAGTATTTT. The full variable domain, its missing parts supplied by reference TRBV2 and TRBJ2-3, is EPEVTQTPSHQVTQMGQEVILRCVPISNHLYFYWYRQILGQKVEFLVSFYNNEISEKSEIFDDQFSVERPDGSNFTLKIRSTKLEDSAMYFCASRRTTSTDTQYFGPGTRLTVL.

A few counts support this clone. The gene calls are TRBV25-1 and TRBJ2-7; unclear D gene. The CDR3 loop spans 12 amino acids. Trimming stripped 6 bases from V and 1 base from J, with 7 bases between. CDR1 MGHDK and CDR2 SYGVNS come from the germline V gene. CDR3 residues: CASRGSSYEQYF. CDR3 sequence (DNA): TGTGCCAGCAGAGGTTCGTCCTACGAGCAGTACTTC.

This clone was detected only a few times. Different DNA sequences within this sample yield the same CDR3. The V call is TRBV5-1, the J call TRBJ2-7, with D possibly being TRBD1 or TRBD2 (5 bases each). The germline V gene has CDR1 SGHRS and CDR2 YFSETQ. The CDR3 is 13 residues long. Trimming cost V 5 bases and J 0 bases, with 9 bases left between them. The CDR3 reads CASSRDGSYEQYF. CDR3 DNA sequence: TGCGCCAGCAGTCGGGACGGCTCCTACGAGCAGTACTTC. Using reference TRBV5-1 and TRBJ2-7 for the parts outside the CDR3, the full variable domain is KAGVTQTPRYLIKTRGQQVTLSCSPISGHRSVSWYQQTPGQGLQFLFEYFSETQRNKGNFPGRFSGRQFSNSRSEMNVSTLELGDSALYLCASSRDGSYEQYFGPGTRLTVT.

Remarks on this clone: The junction departs from the called germline gene at one end, perhaps through a read error. Other DNA sequences of this sample code for an identical CDR3. This chain joins TRBV29-1 and TRBJ1-1, with D possibly being TRBD1 (5 bases). The germline V gene has CDR1 SQVTM and CDR2 ANQGSEA. The CDR3 sequence is 11 residues long. The CDR3 DNA follows: TGCAGTGTTGCAGGGAATTCTGAAGCTTTCTTT. It is translated as CSVAGNSEAFF. The whole variable domain, remainder taken from reference TRBV29-1 and TRBJ1-1, is SAVISQKPSRDICQRGTSLTIQCQVDSQVTMMFWYRQQPGQSLTLIATANQGSEATYESGFVIDKFPISRPNLTFSTLTVSNMSPEDSSIYLCSVAGNSEAFFGQGTRLTVV.

V is TRBV28 and J is TRBJ1-2; D is unclear. CDR1 is MDHEN, CDR2 SYDVKM, per germline. The ends were cut back, 8 bases at V and 6 bases at J, with 19 bases in the middle. The CDR3 contains 14 residues. The CDR3 DNA reads as TGTGCCAGCGCATCATCTGGGAATCCTAATGGCTACACCTTC. Amino acids: CASASSGNPNGYTF.

The V and J genes are TRBV5-1 and TRBJ2-1; 10 nucleotides match TRBD2. Germline-derived CDR1 and CDR2 are SGHRS and YFSETQ. The ends lost 3 bases at V and 8 bases at J; junction bases unmatched: 11. This CDR3 has 16 residues. The CDR3 loop is CASSYSSGSKVYEQFF. CDR3 nucleotide sequence: TGCGCCAGCAGCTACTCTAGCGGGAGTAAGGTTTATGAGCAGTTCTTC.

The CDR3 is CASSLDAREGYTF. The DNA of the CDR3 is TGTGCCAGCAGCTTAGACGCGAGGGAGGGCTACACCTTC. This chain links TRBV7-9 with TRBJ1-2; the D is unclear. CDR3 length: 13 amino acids. V was cut by 1 base and J by 8 bases, with 11 bases left in between. Germline-derived CDR1 and CDR2 are SEHNR and FQNEAQ (reference sequence).

The chain combines TRBV18 with TRBJ1-1; a weak D match, TRBD1 (6 bases). CDR3 length: 16 residues. Germline-derived CDR1 and CDR2 are KGHSH and LQKENI. Trimming took off 3 bases at V and 1 base at J, with 15 bases between the two ends. DNA of the CDR3: TGTGCCAGCTCACCTCCTGGGGGGGCCGGGAACACTGAAGCTTTCTTT. It is translated as CASSPPGGAGNTEAFF.

In this sample, this clone turned up a few times. The gene calls are TRBV2 and TRBJ2-2; D is unresolved. Trimming took 8 bases from V and 5 from J, leaving 9 bases between them. Germline loops: CDR1 SNHLY, CDR2 FYNNEI. This CDR3 is 12 amino acids long. The CDR3 here is CASPRSTGELFF. The CDR3 DNA reads as TGTGCCAGCCCTCGCTCGACCGGGGAGCTGTTTTTT.

This clone was observed a few times. Distinct nucleotide sequences in the sample also encode this CDR3. The genes are TRBV7-9 and TRBJ1-5; D uncertain. CDR3 length: 14 residues. V lost 1 base and J 7 bases, leaving 11 bases between the germline ends. The germline V gene has CDR1 SEHNR and CDR2 FQNEAQ (reference sequence). The CDR3 sequence is CASSLGRGGQPQHF. The CDR3 DNA follows: TGTGCCAGCAGCTTAGGTCGGGGTGGGCAGCCCCAGCATTTT.

This clone was detected only a few times. The gene calls are TRBV4-3 and TRBJ2-4, with 9 nucleotides matching TRBD1. The CDR3 spans 15 residues. The germline V gene has CDR1 LGHNA and CDR2 YSLEER. The V and J ends lost 5 bases and 5 bases, in that order; junction bases with no gene match: 7. The CDR3, as DNA: TGCGCCAGCAGCAGGACAGGGGCCGGGGAAAACATTCAGTACTTC. This sequence encodes CASSRTGAGENIQYF.

This clone has only a few counts. The V gene is TRBV28, the J gene TRBJ1-1, with D perhaps TRBD1 (5 bases). Trimming shortened V by 5 bases and J by 4 bases, and 14 bases separated the two germline ends. Germline assignment: CDR1 MDHEN and CDR2 SYDVKM. The CDR3 is 14 amino acids. Written as DNA, the CDR3 is TGTGCCAGCAGTCCACAGGTAGGGAGCACTGAAGCTTTCTTT. This codes for CASSPQVGSTEAFF. Filled out from reference TRBV28 and TRBJ1-1, the complete variable domain reads DVKVTQSSRYLVKRTGEKVFLECVQDMDHENMFWYRQDPGLGLRLIYFSYDVKMKEKGDIPEGYSVSREKKERFSLILESASTNQTSMYLCASSPQVGSTEAFFGQGTRLTVV.

This clone was seen repeatedly, ten times or more. This sample includes further DNA sequences coding for the same CDR3. CDR3 region: CASSVSTDTQYF. The CDR3 bases are TGTGCCAGCAGTGTGAGCACAGATACGCAGTATTTT. This rearrangement joins TRBV2 to TRBJ2-3; no firm D call. The V gene lost 4 bases and the J gene lost 0 bases, with 2 bases spanning the gap. The germline V gene has CDR1 SNHLY and CDR2 FYNNEI. CDR3 length: 12 residues.

This clone turned up a few times. This rearrangement joins TRBV27 to TRBJ2-1, with TRBD1 identical over 9 bases. The V segment lost 6 bases and the J segment 2 bases; nucleotides outside the gene matches: 8. From germline, CDR1 is MNHEY and CDR2 SMNVEV (reference sequence). This CDR3 comprises 16 residues. CDR3 in amino acids: CASSTRTGGAYNEQFF. CDR3 in DNA: TGTGCCAGCAGCACGAGAACAGGGGGCGCCTACAATGAGCAGTTCTTC.

This clone came up a few times. J is TRBJ1-4 and V is TRBV7-9; weak D call: TRBD1 (5 bases). The V gene lost 5 bases and the J gene lost 8 bases, with 12 bases spanning the gap. CDR3 size: 13 residues. Germline-derived CDR1 and CDR2 are SEHNR and FQNEAQ (reference sequence). In DNA, the CDR3 is TGTGCCAGCAGCGCTCAATCAGGGGAAAAACTGTTTTTT. Its translation: CASSAQSGEKLFF.

This clone has just a few counts. This chain joins TRBV5-4 and TRBJ2-3; 9 bases are a match to TRBD1. This CDR3 spans 15 amino acids. Trimming removed 4 bases from V and 1 base from J; junction bases left unmatched: 4. Per germline, CDR1 SGHNT and CDR2 YYREEE (reference sequence). CDR3 sequence reads: CASSTWDRGTDTQYF. The CDR3 nucleotides read TGTGCCAGCAGCACCTGGGACAGGGGCACAGATACGCAGTATTTT.

This sequence joins TRBV11-3 and TRBJ2-5; D remains ambiguous. This CDR3 comprises 13 residues. CDR1 and CDR2 (germline): SGHNT, YENEEA. Deletions cut 8 bases from V and 1 base from J, with 11 bases between. CDR3 sequence: CASAGPSQETQYF. The CDR3 coding sequence is TGTGCCAGCGCCGGCCCATCCCAAGAGACCCAGTACTTC. The whole variable domain, filled in from reference TRBV11-3 and TRBJ2-5, reads EAGVVQSPRYKIIEKKQPVAFWCNPISGHNTLYWYLQNLGQGPELLIRYENEEAVDDSQLPKDRFSAERLKGVDSTLKIQPAELGDSAVYLCASAGPSQETQYFGPGTRLLVL.